What follows are 3 T cell receptor beta chains derived from one specimen sequenced in a study of T cell responses to AZD1222 COVID-19 vaccine. Only in-frame clones appear in the TCRdb table, and some are missing; sequencing was by immunoSEQ multiplex PCR. The sample records over 150,000 clones, roughly nine tenths being singletons. Sequenced here: peripheral blood, sampled on day 0 of MenACWY control vaccination. All receptors derive from an adult in good health.

This clone was counted only a few times. The chain links TRBV10-1 to TRBJ1-4, with D hard to call. This CDR3 contains 14 residues. V gave up 6 bases and J gave up 4 bases, with 12 bases separating them. Germline assignment: CDR1 WNHNN and CDR2 SYGVQD (reference sequence). The CDR3 loop is CASSRGEGNEKLFF. For the CDR3, the DNA is TGCGCCAGCAGCCGGGGAGAGGGTAATGAAAAACTGTTTTTT.

The chain employs TRBV7-9 and TRBJ1-6; 12 nucleotides match TRBD1. V gave up 8 bases and J gave up 7 bases; unmatched junction bases: 3. The CDR3 runs 14 residues. The germline V gene encodes CDR1 SEHNR and CDR2 FQNEAQ (reference sequence). CDR3 nucleotide sequence: TGTGCCAGCCGGGACAGGGGGCAAAATTCACCCCTCCACTTT. It specifies CASRDRGQNSPLHF.

The gene calls are TRBV7-8 and TRBJ2-7; D remains unclear. Germline loops: CDR1 SGHVS, CDR2 FQNEAQ. The CDR3 loop spans 14 amino acids. Trimming took off 0 bases at V and 3 bases at J, with 9 bases between the two ends. The CDR3 DNA follows: TGTGCCAGCAGCTTAGCGGTCAGGAACTACGAGCAGTACGTC. Amino acids: CASSLAVRNYEQYV.